One and the same sample provided the 26 T cell receptor beta chains below, sequenced in a study of T cells in women clearing cervical HPV infection. Repertoires were generated with immunoSEQ multiplex PCR, while TCRdb's copy carries only in-frame clones and drops some. The sample table includes tens of thousands of clones. The specimen sequenced was blood buffy coat. The receptors were gathered from a woman between 18 and 70 years old with a cervical HPV16 infection that either progressed to CIN3+ or cleared (not recorded which).

As concerns this clone: The missing CDR3 end, 3 residues past where the read stops, is filled in from the germline J gene. The rearrangement joins TRBV7-2 to TRBJ2-4; a weak D match, TRBD1 (5 bases). The CDR3 is 13 amino acids. The germline gives CDR1 SGHTA, CDR2 FQGNSA. The CDR3: CASSFRQNYGQYF. The sequenced part of the CDR3 DNA is TGTGCCAGCAGCTTCCGACAGAACTATGGT.

As concerns this clone: The CDR3 end is not reached by the read, which stops 3 residues before it; the germline J gene fills it in. The chain couples TRBV7-8 to TRBJ1-4; 7 bases agree with TRBD1. This CDR3 comprises 15 residues. V trimming: 4 bases; J trimming: 6 bases; junction bases outside the gene matches: 8. Germline assignment: CDR1 SGHVS and CDR2 FQNEAQ. CDR3 residues: CASSSDRVFDEKLFF. The CDR3 DNA, read in part, is TGTGCCAGCAGCTCAGACAGGGTGTTCGATGAAAAA.

About this clone itself: The CDR3 end is not reached by the read, which stops 3 residues before it; the germline J gene fills it in. The chain links TRBV6-2 or TRBV6-3 to TRBJ2-5, with 12 nucleotides matching TRBD2. CDR1 and CDR2 (germline): MNHEY, SVGEGT. The CDR3 loop spans 14 amino acids. The V segment lost 7 bases and the J segment 5 bases; nucleotides outside the gene matches: 5. CDR3 loop: CASNPGTSGETQYF. Incomplete CDR3 DNA: TGTGCCAGCAACCCCGGGACTAGCGGGGAGACC.

Of note for this clone: The CDR3 goes on 3 residues after the read ends, and that part is filled in from the germline J gene. The chain uses TRBV10-3 and TRBJ1-6; D not certain. Trimming removed 2 bases from V and 1 base from J, with 6 bases in between. Germline V gene lookup returns CDR1 ENHRY and CDR2 SYGVKD. The CDR3 is 15 residues long. The sequenced CDR3 bases are TGTGCCATCAGTGAGGAAGGGTCCTATAATTCACCC. This codes for CAISEEGSYNSP. The entire CDR3 reads CAISEEGSYNSPLHF.

Details on this clone: The read ends 3 residues early relative to the CDR3; the germline J gene fills the gap. This chain joins TRBV7-2 and TRBJ2-3; 9 bases match TRBD2. The CDR3 spans 15 residues. Germline V gives CDR1 SGHTA, CDR2 FQGNSA. The sequenced part of the CDR3 DNA is TGTGCCAGCAGCTTACGTCGCGGGGGGGCGGAGACG. This codes for CASSLRRGGAET. The CDR3 reads in full as CASSLRRGGAETQYF. Using reference TRBV7-2 and TRBJ2-3 for the parts outside the CDR3, the full variable domain is GAGVSQSPSNKVTEKGKDVELRCDPISGHTALYWYRQSLGQGLEFLIYFQGNSAPDKSGLPSDRFSAERTGGSVSTLTIQRTQQEDSAVYLCASSLRRGGAETQYFGPGTRLTVL.

The sequenced part of the CDR3 DNA is TGTGCCTGGCAGCTAGTAACCAATGAG. Amino acids: CAWQLVTNE. The whole CDR3 sequence reads CAWQLVTNEQFF. The chain employs TRBV30 and TRBJ2-1, with D unresolved. The read halts 3 residues ahead of the CDR3 end, with the missing end drawn from the germline J gene. Trimming pared 5 bases from V and 6 bases from J, leaving 11 bases between. There are 12 residues in the CDR3. The germline CDR1 and CDR2 sequences are GTSNPN and SVGIG (reference sequence).

To note about this clone: The read comes to an end 3 residues before the CDR3 does, leaving the germline J gene to fill in the end. The V gene is TRBV7-2, the J gene TRBJ1-6; the D gene is possibly TRBD1 (5 bases). Germline CDR1 is SGHTA and CDR2 is FQGNSA. This CDR3 is 16 amino acids long. Trimming took off 0 bases at V and 9 bases at J, with 15 bases between the two ends. The part of the CDR3 DNA that was read is TGTGCCAGCAGCTTAGCGGGGCAGACAGTCGGTTCACCC. It encodes CASSLAGQTVGSP. The entire CDR3 reads CASSLAGQTVGSPLHF.

On this clone itself: The CDR3 end lies 3 residues beyond the end of the read and is filled in from the germline J gene. The gene calls are TRBV7-6 and TRBJ2-1, with 8 bases aligning to TRBD1. The CDR3 runs 15 residues. J gave up 4 bases and V 5 bases, and 7 bases lay outside the gene matches. Looked up from germline, CDR1 is SGHVS and CDR2 is FNYEAQ. CDR3 DNA (partial): TGTGCCAGCAGCCCCCCCGGACAGGGATACAATGAG. Its translation is CASSPPGQGYNE. The full CDR3 protein is CASSPPGQGYNEQFF.

Comments on this clone: With the read ending 3 residues before the CDR3 end, the germline J gene is used to fill in that end. The chain carries TRBV5-1 and TRBJ2-3, with D tentatively TRBD1 (6 bases). This CDR3 has 16 amino acids. V shed 4 bases and J shed 0 bases, with 15 bases lying between them. Germline V lookup: CDR1 SGHRS, CDR2 YFSETQ. The CDR3 DNA, read in part, is TGCGCCAGCAGCGTGATTTCAGGGGATAGCACAGATACG. Amino acids: CASSVISGDSTDT. The complete CDR3 reads CASSVISGDSTDTQYF.

As concerns this clone: Read sequence stops 3 residues before the CDR3 end, and the germline J gene provides the missing end. The V and J genes are TRBV9 and TRBJ2-5; 7 bases agree with TRBD2. After removal of 0 bases from V and 5 bases from J, the junction contained 7 bases not matched to a gene. Germline loops: CDR1 SGDLS, CDR2 YYNGEE. CDR3 length: 15 residues. Partial CDR3 DNA: TGTGCCAGCAGCGTAGATAGCGGGCGTGGGGAGACC. Translated, it gives CASSVDSGRGET. The entire CDR3 protein is CASSVDSGRGETQYF. Filled out from reference TRBV9 and TRBJ2-5, the complete variable domain reads DSGVTQTPKHLITATGQRVTLRCSPRSGDLSVYWYQQSLDQGLQFLIQYYNGEERAKGNILERFSAQQFPDLHSELNLSSLELGDSALYFCASSVDSGRGETQYFGPGTRLLVL.

CDR3 DNA (partial): TGTGCCAACCGACAGTCGCCCGGT. Translating gives CANRQSPG. The complete CDR3 sequence is CANRQSPGQYF. The V and J genes are TRBV2 and TRBJ2-4, with D perhaps TRBD1 (5 bases). Read sequence stops 3 residues before the CDR3 end, and the germline J gene provides the missing end. Germline-derived CDR1 and CDR2 are SNHLY and FYNNEI. The CDR3 has 11 amino acids.

As regards this clone: Read sequence stops 3 residues before the CDR3 end, and the germline J gene provides the missing end. The chain recombines TRBV6-2 or TRBV6-3 with TRBJ2-3, with D possibly TRBD1 on 5 matching bases. From germline, CDR1 is MNHEY and CDR2 SVGEGT. This CDR3 contains 16 residues. The sequenced CDR3 bases are TGTGCCAGCAGTGGTCATGACAGATACGACCAAGAGACG. Translated, it gives CASSGHDRYDQET. The full CDR3 protein reads CASSGHDRYDQETQYF.

Concerning this clone itself: The read gets to within 3 residues of the CDR3 end, and the germline J gene fills in the rest. V usage is TRBV7-2 and J usage is TRBJ2-3; 7 nucleotides line up with TRBD1. Per germline, CDR1 SGHTA and CDR2 FQGNSA. V lost 3 bases, J lost 2 bases, and 5 bases stayed unmatched. The CDR3 contains 15 residues. The CDR3 protein is CASSFYRGVTDTQYF. Incomplete CDR3 DNA: TGTGCCAGCAGCTTCTACAGGGGCGTCACAGATACG. Variable domain in full (rest from reference TRBV7-2 and TRBJ2-3): GAGVSQSPSNKVTEKGKDVELRCDPISGHTALYWYRQSLGQGLEFLIYFQGNSAPDKSGLPSDRFSAERTGGSVSTLTIQRTQQEDSAVYLCASSFYRGVTDTQYFGPGTRLTVL.

Regarding this clone: The CDR3 extends 3 residues past the end of the read, so its final part is completed from the germline J gene. The V call is TRBV7-2, the J call TRBJ1-2; 9 nucleotides line up with TRBD1. Germline assignment: CDR1 SGHTA and CDR2 FQGNSA. CDR3 length: 15 residues. CDR3 sequence: CASSLARTGANDYTF. CDR3 bases read: TGTGCCAGCAGCTTAGCGCGGACAGGGGCCAATGAC.

Turning to this clone: The read finishes 3 residues shy of the CDR3 end, and the germline J gene is used to complete it. This sequence joins TRBV19 and TRBJ1-1; D unclear. Per the germline V gene, CDR1 is LNHDA and CDR2 is SQIVND (reference sequence). The CDR3 is 11 amino acids. CDR3 DNA, as far as it was read: TGTGCCACCCGGGGAGGGATATTA. It encodes CATRGGIL. The whole CDR3 sequence reads CATRGGILAFF.

Notes on this clone: The sequenced fragment ends 3 residues before the CDR3 boundary, so the rest is inferred from the germline J gene. The V and J genes are TRBV2 and TRBJ2-2; the D gene is possibly TRBD1 (5 bases). With 2 bases removed from V and 8 bases from J, the gap between germline ends came to 18 bases. The germline V gene encodes CDR1 SNHLY and CDR2 FYNNEI. This CDR3 has 16 residues. The chain's CDR3 is CASSEFPAGPRGELFF. Incomplete CDR3 DNA: TGTGCCAGCAGTGAATTCCCGGCAGGGCCCAGAGGGGAG.

The CDR3 DNA, read in part, is TGCAGTGCTAGGAGGGGTTCCGCAACTAATGAAAAA. It specifies CSARRGSATNEK. The entire CDR3 sequence reads CSARRGSATNEKLFF. The chain carries TRBV20-1 and TRBJ1-4; the D gene is possibly TRBD1 (5 bases). From the germline J gene comes the end of the CDR3, since the read stops 3 residues before it. In germline, CDR1 is DFQATT, CDR2 SNEGSKA (reference sequence). Trimming removed 3 bases from V and 0 bases from J, with 11 bases in between. The length of the CDR3 is 15 residues.

Comment on this clone: The CDR3 end falls 3 residues outside the read, so it is completed with the germline J gene. This chain connects TRBV6-2 or TRBV6-3 to TRBJ1-6, with TRBD1 as a possible D gene (5 bases). Germline V lookup: CDR1 MNHEY, CDR2 SVGEGT. The CDR3 loop spans 16 amino acids. The V end was cut by 6 bases, the J end by 3 bases, with 15 bases between. CDR3 sequence: CASSKGSELYNSPLHF. Incomplete CDR3 DNA: TGTGCCAGCAGCAAGGGGTCGGAACTCTATAATTCACCC.

To note about this clone: Read sequence stops 3 residues before the CDR3 end, and the germline J gene provides the missing end. J is TRBJ2-3 and V is TRBV7-9; 11 bases match TRBD2. This CDR3 has 15 residues. V lost 4 bases to trimming and J lost 6 bases; unmatched junction nucleotides: 6. Germline lookup yields CDR1 SEHNR and CDR2 FQNEAQ (reference sequence). CDR3 region: CASSSSSGGTDTQYF. Partial CDR3 DNA: TGTGCCAGCAGCTCCTCTAGCGGGGGGACGGATACG.

About this clone: The CDR3 end lies 3 residues beyond the end of the read and is filled in from the germline J gene. This chain connects TRBV19 to TRBJ1-1; a weak D match, TRBD1 (6 bases). This CDR3 is built from 12 residues. The germline CDR1 and CDR2 sequences are LNHDA and SQIVND (reference sequence). CDR3 sequence reads: CASKSGVAEAFF. CDR3 DNA, as far as it was read: TGTGCCAGTAAATCAGGGGTCGCGGAA.

CDR3 in amino acids: CASSSRFEAFF. CDR3 DNA (partial): TGTGCCAGCAGCTCCAGATTTGAA. The V and J genes are TRBV7-2 and TRBJ1-1; D ambiguous. The CDR3 goes on 3 residues after the read ends, and that part is filled in from the germline J gene. The germline V and J ends were trimmed by 4 bases and 7 bases, with 7 bases remaining between them. Germline CDR1 and CDR2: SGHTA and FQGNSA. This CDR3 is 11 amino acids long. The whole variable domain, filled in from reference TRBV7-2 and TRBJ1-1, reads GAGVSQSPSNKVTEKGKDVELRCDPISGHTALYWYRQSLGQGLEFLIYFQGNSAPDKSGLPSDRFSAERTGGSVSTLTIQRTQQEDSAVYLCASSSRFEAFFGQGTRLTVV.

Points on this clone: The CDR3 end is not reached by the read, which stops 3 residues before it; the germline J gene fills it in. The gene calls are TRBV7-9 and TRBJ2-3; TRBD2 might be the D (6 bases). From germline, CDR1 is SEHNR and CDR2 FQNEAQ (reference sequence). This CDR3 is 15 amino acids long. Incomplete CDR3 DNA: TGTGCCAGCAGCGGGACTGGAAGGGTAGAGGAGACG. Its protein is CASSGTGRVEET. The full CDR3 reads CASSGTGRVEETQYF.

The sequenced part of the CDR3 DNA is TGTGCCAGCATTGAGGGGGCTTCTTTCGGC. Translating gives CASIEGASFG. The complete CDR3 reads CASIEGASFGYTF. This chain uses TRBV6-1 with TRBJ1-2; 7 bases are shared with TRBD1. The CDR3 end falls 3 residues outside the read, so it is completed with the germline J gene. This CDR3 comprises 13 residues. CDR1 and CDR2 from the germline V gene are MNHNS and SASEGT.

A remark on this clone: The CDR3 end is not reached by the read, which stops 3 residues before it; the germline J gene fills it in. This sequence joins TRBV18 and TRBJ2-5; 7 nucleotides line up with TRBD1. CDR3 length equals 15 residues. J lost 5 bases, V lost 1 base, and 7 bases had no gene match. CDR1 is KGHSH, CDR2 LQKENI, per germline. CDR3 residues: CASSPLGTVLETQYF. The DNA read from the CDR3 is TGTGCCAGCTCACCACTCGGGACAGTCTTGGAGACC.

Notes on this clone: The read gets to within 3 residues of the CDR3 end, and the germline J gene fills in the rest. The chain employs TRBV29-1 and TRBJ1-1, with D maybe TRBD1 (5 bases). This CDR3 contains 13 residues. Germline CDR1 reads SQVTM; CDR2 reads ANQGSEA. CDR3: CSVGRGGTDGAFF. The DNA read from the CDR3 is TGCAGCGTTGGCCGGGGGGGGACGGACGGA. Complete variable domain (other parts from reference TRBV29-1 and TRBJ1-1): SAVISQKPSRDICQRGTSLTIQCQVDSQVTMMFWYRQQPGQSLTLIATANQGSEATYESGFVIDKFPISRPNLTFSTLTVSNMSPEDSSIYLCSVGRGGTDGAFFGQGTRLTVV.

In regard to this clone: From the germline J gene comes the end of the CDR3, since the read stops 3 residues before it. The gene calls are TRBV11-3 and TRBJ2-2, with D possibly TRBD1 on 5 matching bases. CDR1 is SGHNT and CDR2 is YENEEA in the germline V gene. The CDR3 length is 13 residues. The sequenced CDR3 bases are TGTGCCAGCAGCTTAACTGGGGCCAACGTG. It yields the protein CASSLTGANV. The whole CDR3 protein reads CASSLTGANVLFF.